A single T cell receptor beta chain is shown here with its context. The antigen is not known. This sample was taken from a study of shared clonotypes between healthy human individuals. Study as a whole: With ages of 18 to 49, the donors were a couple of women and a few men. The plates for each donor numbered three CD4 naive, three CD4 memory, two CD8 naive and one CD8 memory. General study findings and limits: Generation probability values for non-shared clonotypes were lower than those for clonotypes shared by all four donors. Roughly 5% of naive CD4 clonotypes were shared across several donors.

The method was immunoSEQ multiplex PCR; TCRdb's version includes in-frame clones alone and lacks a portion of them. Of roughly 1.4 million clones in the sample, just under 99% are singletons; the top ten hold about 0.35%. The CDR3 contains 13 residues. The germline gives CDR1 SGHRS, CDR2 YFSETQ. The V gene lost 0 bases and the J gene lost 8 bases, with 8 bases spanning the gap. Sequencing input: naive CD4+ T cells sorted from blood. Specified subset: CD45RA+ positively selected. The clonotype was recovered from a man aged 25-40 years in good health. The rearrangement links TRBV5-1 to TRBJ2-2; D unclear. CDR3 region: CASSLVKLGELFF. Here the CDR3 DNA reads TGCGCCAGCAGCTTGGTAAAGCTTGGGGAGCTGTTTTTT.